The source of this T cell receptor beta chain is a study of cytomegalovirus exposure and HLA in healthy donors. PCR primers comprised 60 Vbeta and 13 Jbeta primers. TCRdb's table, derived via immunoSEQ multiplex PCR, lists solely in-frame clones and lacks some. The sample shows 84,000 or so clones, under 80% of them seen only once. CDR1 and CDR2 (germline): SGHKS, YYEKEE (reference sequence). The CDR3 has 13 amino acids. The V segment lost 4 bases and the J segment 6 bases; nucleotides outside the gene matches: 4. What was sequenced was PBMCs. The V call is TRBV5-5, the J call TRBJ1-1; TRBD1 matches at 9 bases. The receptor comes from a boy younger than 18 in good health and CMV-seronegative. CDR3 region: CASSHRQGAEAFF. The CDR3 DNA follows: TGTGCCAGCAGCCATCGACAGGGGGCTGAAGCTTTCTTT.